The 20 T cell receptor beta chains listed next were all sequenced from one sample in a study of control samples from healthy donors and cancer patients. Sequencing used immunoSEQ multiplex PCR; TCRdb keeps in-frame clones, though not all of them. Among 130,000 to 150,000 clones, around 94% were seen once, and the ten largest hold 12% to 15%. What was sequenced was PBMCs. These receptors originate from a man between 60 and 75 years old with colorectal cancer.

The chain couples TRBV3-1 (or the pseudogene TRBV3-2) to TRBJ1-1; 7 bases match TRBD1. V dropped 4 bases and J dropped 10; count of bases not matched to a gene: 6. CDR1 and CDR2 from the germline V gene are LGHDT and YNNKEL (reference sequence). CDR3 size: 12 residues. The CDR3 nucleotides are TGTGCCAGCAGCCCAGACAGGGTAAGAGCTTTCTTT. It codes for CASSPDRVRAFF.

V usage is TRBV18 and J usage is TRBJ1-2; D is unresolved. Trimming removed 5 bases at V and 4 bases at J, with 11 bases between. This CDR3 has 13 amino acids. Germline V gene data show CDR1 as KGHSH and CDR2 as LQKENI. CDR3 sequence reads: CASSYTEFYGYTF. The CDR3 bases are TGTGCCAGCTCATACACAGAATTCTATGGCTACACCTTC.

The chain recombines TRBV24-1 with TRBJ2-5, with TRBD1 identical over 7 bases. CDR1 and CDR2 (germline): KGHDR, SFDVKD. Trimming removed 2 bases from V and 4 bases from J; junction bases left unmatched: 6. The CDR3 spans 15 residues. The CDR3 reads CATSDSKQGLETQYF. CDR3 bases: TGTGCCACCAGTGATTCGAAACAGGGGTTAGAGACCCAGTACTTC.

The chain uses TRBV11-2 and TRBJ2-1; no reliable D call. The V and J ends lost 5 bases and 0 bases respectively, with 11 bases between them. The CDR3 consists of 15 residues. Looked up from germline, CDR1 is SGHAT and CDR2 is FQNNGV. The CDR3 nucleotides read TGTGCCAGCAGCGGGCGACTGGGCTCCTACAATGAGCAGTTCTTC. Its translation: CASSGRLGSYNEQFF.

The chain combines TRBV11-2 with TRBJ2-1, with TRBD2 identical over 9 bases. The V and J ends lost 1 base and 6 bases, in that order; junction bases with no gene match: 4. Per germline, CDR1 SGHAT and CDR2 FQNNGV. This CDR3 spans 15 amino acids. The CDR3 region is CASSLGSGGPNEQFF. For the CDR3, the DNA is TGTGCCAGCAGCTTAGGTAGCGGGGGCCCCAATGAGCAGTTCTTC.

The rearrangement uses TRBV7-2 and TRBJ1-1; 10 bases fit TRBD1. V gave up 5 bases and J gave up 11 bases; unmatched junction bases: 11. Germline CDR1 reads SGHTA; CDR2 reads FQGNSA. This CDR3 is 14 amino acids long. CDR3 sequence (DNA): TGTGCCAGCAGCGGTCCGGGACAGGGGTTTGGGGCTTTCTTT. It translates to CASSGPGQGFGAFF.

Concerning this clone itself: At one end the junction does not follow the germline gene, possibly because of a read error. This sequence joins TRBV5-1 and TRBJ2-1; D gene uncertain. The germline gives CDR1 SGHRS, CDR2 YFSETQ. The CDR3 runs 12 residues. CDR3 loop: CVSSDPNNEQFF. The CDR3 DNA is TGCGTCAGCAGCGACCCGAACAATGAGCAGTTCTTC.

The chain combines TRBV19 with TRBJ1-2; perhaps TRBD1 as D (5 bases). Germline lookup yields CDR1 LNHDA and CDR2 SQIVND (reference sequence). The CDR3 covers 14 residues. The V gene lost 4 bases and the J gene lost 3 bases, with 12 bases spanning the gap. This chain's CDR3 is CASSTGNWDYGYTF. In nucleotides, the CDR3 is TGTGCCAGTAGTACAGGGAACTGGGACTATGGCTACACCTTC.

The DNA of the CDR3 is TGTGCCAGCAGCAGAGACATGGGCCAAGAGACCCAGTACTTC. It translates to CASSRDMGQETQYF. This rearrangement joins TRBV21-1 to TRBJ2-5; TRBD1, the D gene given by the table, was not confirmed from the DNA. TRBV21-1 is listed as a pseudogene. The CDR3 totals 14 residues.

The V call is TRBV29-1, the J call TRBJ1-1; 9 nucleotides agree with TRBD1. Germline V gene data show CDR1 as SQVTM and CDR2 as ANQGSEA. Trimming removed 4 bases from V and 1 base from J; junction bases left unmatched: 1. The CDR3 extends over 13 amino acids. In nucleotides, the CDR3 is TGCAGCGTTGGGGGACAGGGGAACACTGAAGCTTTCTTT. Its protein product is CSVGGQGNTEAFF.

About this clone: At one end, the junction sequence differs from germline, possibly due to a read error. The chain employs TRBV19 and TRBJ1-4, with 9 bases matching TRBD1. The CDR3 runs to 15 residues. CDR1 and CDR2 (germline): LNHDA, SQIVND (reference sequence). DNA of the CDR3: TGTGCCAGTAGTACACTACAGGGGGCTAACGAAAAACTGTTTTTT. The encoded protein is CASSTLQGANEKLFF.

The V and J genes are TRBV18 and TRBJ1-2, with D possibly being TRBD1 (5 bases). Germline assignment: CDR1 KGHSH and CDR2 LQKENI. Between the trimmed V and J ends, which lost 0 bases and 3 bases, there was a span of 11 bases. CDR3 length: 15 residues. CDR3 nucleotide sequence: TGTGCCAGCTCACCACCAAGGGGTGAAGACTATGGCTACACCTTC. Its translation is CASSPPRGEDYGYTF.

The genes are TRBV4-1 and TRBJ1-4; D is unclear. From germline, CDR1 is MGHRA and CDR2 YSYEKL. The CDR3 spans 15 residues. V lost 4 bases, J lost 2 bases, and 11 bases lay in between. In nucleotides, the CDR3 is TGCGCCAGCAGCCGCGAGGGTGCCACTAATGAAAAACTGTTTTTT. Amino acid sequence: CASSREGATNEKLFF.

This clone was seen once. The chain links TRBV11-2 to TRBJ2-3; D is unresolved. The V end was cut by 2 bases, the J end by 2 bases, with 8 bases between. CDR3 length equals 14 residues. Germline V gene sequence: CDR1 SGHAT, CDR2 FQNNGV. This CDR3 is CASSLLQNTDTQYF. CDR3 DNA: TGTGCCAGCAGCTTACTCCAGAACACAGATACGCAGTATTTT.

The gene calls are TRBV30 and TRBJ1-1, with D possibly TRBD1 on 6 matching bases. Per germline, CDR1 GTSNPN and CDR2 SVGIG (reference sequence). CDR3 length equals 14 residues. V lost 4 bases and J lost 4, with 16 bases in between. The CDR3: CAWKVQGFFTEAFF. CDR3 bases: TGTGCCTGGAAGGTTCAGGGGTTTTTCACTGAAGCTTTCTTT. Variable domain in full (rest from reference TRBV30 and TRBJ1-1): SQTIHQWPATLVQPVGSPLSLECTVEGTSNPNLYWYRQAAGRGLQLLFYSVGIGQISSEVPQNLSASRPQDRQFILSSKKLLLSDSGFYLCAWKVQGFFTEAFFGQGTRLTVV.

The CDR3 bases are TGTGCCACCGGTCTAGAAGGACTCAGTCTCAATGAGCAGTTCTTC. Translated: CATGLEGLSLNEQFF. This sequence joins TRBV2 and TRBJ2-1; weak D call: TRBD2 (5 bases). V lost 10 bases to trimming and J lost 6 bases, with 22 bases between them. CDR3 length: 15 residues. Germline V lookup: CDR1 SNHLY, CDR2 FYNNEI. Filled out from reference TRBV2 and TRBJ2-1, the complete variable domain reads EPEVTQTPSHQVTQMGQEVILRCVPISNHLYFYWYRQILGQKVEFLVSFYNNEISEKSEIFDDQFSVERPDGSNFTLKIRSTKLEDSAMYFCATGLEGLSLNEQFFGPGTRLTVL.

This chain uses TRBV3-1 (or the pseudogene TRBV3-2) with TRBJ2-3, with TRBD2 matching 7 bases. The CDR3 is 15 residues long. Germline assignment: CDR1 LGHDT and CDR2 YNNKEL (reference sequence). With 1 base clipped from V and 5 bases from J, the junction kept 6 bases outside the gene matches. The CDR3 DNA is TGTGCCAGCAGCCAAGCAGCTGGCGGGAGAGATACGCAGTATTTT. Encoded protein: CASSQAAGGRDTQYF.

This sequence joins TRBV12-3 or TRBV12-4 and TRBJ1-1, with unresolved D. Deletions cut 3 bases from V and 4 bases from J, with 6 bases between. The CDR3 has 12 residues. The CDR3 region is CASSFWGTEAFF. CDR3 in DNA: TGTGCCAGCAGTTTTTGGGGCACTGAAGCTTTCTTT.

CDR3 in DNA: TGTGCCACCAGTGATGGGCGCTACGAGCAGTACTTC. Protein product: CATSDGRYEQYF. The rearrangement links TRBV24-1 to TRBJ2-7; no clear D gene. This CDR3 has 12 amino acids. V was cut by 3 bases and J by 3 bases, with 5 bases left in between. Germline loops: CDR1 KGHDR, CDR2 SFDVKD.

The chain has TRBV18 and TRBJ1-5; no reliable D call. The CDR3 contains 16 residues. Germline V gene sequence: CDR1 KGHSH, CDR2 LQKENI. Trimming shortened V by 2 bases and J by 5 bases, and 16 bases separated the two germline ends. The CDR3 DNA reads TGTGCCAGCTCACCAGGGTTCACCCCAAGCTATCAGCCCCAGCATTTT. This translates into CASSPGFTPSYQPQHF.